The 24 T cell receptor beta chains presented below share a single source sample, sequenced in a study of T cells after yellow fever vaccination. TCRdb re-called the 5' RACE reads with MiXCR, one entry per CDR3 protein. This sample has around 360,000 distinct CDR3 sequences, with around a tenth found just once. This specimen consisted of PBMCs, obtained on the day of the first yellow fever vaccination. These receptors were taken from a young man who received the YFV17D yellow fever vaccine.

V usage is TRBV18 and J usage is TRBJ1-1; maybe TRBD1 (5 bases). Looked up from germline, CDR1 is KGHSH and CDR2 is LQKENI. Deletions cut 6 bases from V and 2 bases from J, with 16 bases between. The CDR3 spans 15 residues. DNA of the CDR3: TGTGCCAGCTCTTTCGCCGGGGGGTTCAACACTGAAGCTTTCTTT. Amino acid sequence: CASSFAGGFNTEAFF.

A few counts support this clonotype. V usage is TRBV6-5 and J usage is TRBJ1-2; D gene ambiguous. The CDR3 is 14 amino acids. V lost 3 bases to trimming and J lost 3 bases, with 11 bases between them. Germline V gene data show CDR1 as MNHEY and CDR2 as SVGAGI. CDR3 bases: TGTGCCAGCAGTTATGGAGCTTCGTACTATGGCTACACCTTC. It translates to CASSYGASYYGYTF.

This clonotype occurred a few times. The chain is built from TRBV7-9 and TRBJ2-3; 9 bases line up with TRBD1. The CDR3 is 16 amino acids. J was trimmed by 1 base and V by 5 bases; bases with no gene match: 7. Germline V gives CDR1 SEHNR, CDR2 FQNEAQ (reference sequence). The CDR3 nucleotides read TGTGCCAGCAGCATACAAAGACAGGGGGGCACAGATACGCAGTATTTT. Its protein product is CASSIQRQGGTDTQYF.

This clonotype was found a few times. The CDR3 bases are TGTGCCAGCACCCGGAGAGGCGCAGATACGCAGTATTTT. Translation: CASTRRGADTQYF. This chain links TRBV12-3 or TRBV12-4 with TRBJ2-3; D is unresolved. The ends were cut back, 7 bases at V and 4 bases at J, with 12 bases in the middle. This CDR3 has 13 residues.

This clonotype was detected a few times. This chain connects TRBV20-1 to TRBJ1-4; D is unclear. Trimming stripped 0 bases from V and 7 bases from J, with 3 bases between. The length of the CDR3 is 11 residues. Per germline, CDR1 DFQATT and CDR2 SNEGSKA (reference sequence). The CDR3 here is CSAREFEKLFF. The CDR3 DNA follows: TGCAGTGCTAGAGAGTTTGAAAAACTGTTTTTT.

This clonotype was seen more than once but under ten times. The gene calls are TRBV21-1 and TRBJ2-5; the listed D gene, TRBD1, was not tested against the DNA. TRBV21-1 is a pseudogene. The CDR3 consists of 13 residues. CDR3 coding DNA: TGTGCCAGCAAGGGGCAGACCCAAGAGACCCAGTACTTC. Translated, it gives CASKGQTQETQYF.

This chain links TRBV5-5 with TRBJ1-3; no definite D call. CDR3 length: 16 amino acids. Trimming stripped 0 bases from V and 4 bases from J, with 14 bases between. The germline gives CDR1 SGHKS, CDR2 YYEKEE (reference sequence). The CDR3 nucleotides are TGTGCCAGCAGCTTGGCCGCGATGTCTGAGGGAAACACCATATATTTT. This codes for CASSLAAMSEGNTIYF.

This clonotype occurred a few times. The CDR3 spells CASSQGTEKGYTF. In nucleotides, the CDR3 is TGTGCCAGCAGCCAGGGGACGGAGAAAGGCTACACCTTC. The gene calls are TRBV6-1 and TRBJ1-2; D might be TRBD1 (6 bases). Germline loops: CDR1 MNHNS, CDR2 SASEGT. V shed 6 bases and J shed 8 bases, with 16 bases lying between them. The CDR3 is 13 residues long.

This clonotype was seen more than once but under ten times. J is TRBJ2-7 and V is TRBV7-2; a possible D gene is TRBD2 (6 bases). CDR1 is SGHTA, CDR2 FQGNSA, per germline. V was shortened by 4 bases and J by 2 bases, with 12 bases between the two germline ends. The CDR3 extends over 14 amino acids. As DNA, the CDR3 is TGTGCCAGCAGCTCGTCGACTAGGACCTACGAGCAGTACTTC. This gives the protein CASSSSTRTYEQYF.

V and J are TRBV7-9 and TRBJ2-7; a possible D gene is TRBD2 (7 bases). The CDR3 spans 14 residues. V lost 5 bases to trimming and J lost 3 bases, with 14 bases between them. Germline assignment: CDR1 SEHNR and CDR2 FQNEAQ (reference sequence). CDR3 protein: CASSRGGALYEQYF. As DNA, the CDR3 is TGTGCCAGCAGCCGAGGGGGGGCCCTCTACGAGCAGTACTTC.

A remark on this clonotype: At one end, the junction sequence differs from germline, possibly due to a read error. J is TRBJ2-3 and V is TRBV12-3 or TRBV12-4; no firm D call. The CDR3 sequence is 17 residues long. In DNA, the CDR3 is TGTGCCACCAGTTCCCCAGGCATAGCAGAAATCACAGATACGCAGTATTTT. Translating it yields CATSSPGIAEITDTQYF.

This clonotype is a singleton in its sample. This chain joins TRBV21-1 and TRBJ2-3; the table's D call, TRBD1, was not checked against the DNA. TRBV21-1 is a documented pseudogene. The CDR3 totals 13 residues. This chain's CDR3 is CASGGGHRDTQYF. The DNA for the CDR3 is TGTGCCAGCGGCGGGGGGCACAGAGATACGCAGTATTTT.

The chain is built from TRBV7-6 and TRBJ1-6; possible D gene TRBD1, 6 bases. The length of the CDR3 is 14 residues. CDR1 SGHVS and CDR2 FNYEAQ come from the germline V gene. Trimming took off 3 bases at V and 8 bases at J, with 11 bases between the two ends. CDR3: CASSLPGVYSPLHF. CDR3 nucleotide sequence: TGTGCCAGCAGCTTGCCAGGGGTGTATTCACCCCTCCACTTT.

The chain couples TRBV3-1 to TRBJ2-3, with D tentatively TRBD2 (6 bases). The CDR3 consists of 17 residues. Germline assignment: CDR1 LGHDT and CDR2 YNNKEL (reference sequence). Trimming removed 1 base at V and 5 bases at J, with 19 bases between. CDR3 sequence reads: CASSQGYGTGNLDTQYF. The CDR3 region has the DNA TGTGCCAGCAGCCAAGGGTACGGGACTGGGAACCTAGATACGCAGTATTTT.

This clonotype was seen a handful of times. The chain recombines TRBV7-9 with TRBJ1-6, with D possibly matching TRBD1 (6 bases). The CDR3 covers 15 residues. Germline V gene sequence: CDR1 SEHNR, CDR2 FQNEAQ (reference sequence). V dropped 2 bases and J dropped 7 bases, with 12 bases sitting between them. The CDR3 loop is CASSLLEGVNSPLHF. The CDR3 DNA sequence: TGTGCCAGCAGCTTATTGGAGGGGGTGAATTCACCCCTCCACTTT.

This clonotype was seen ten or more times. V and J are TRBV18 and TRBJ2-5, with D unclear. The CDR3 is 11 residues long. Germline CDR1 is KGHSH and CDR2 is LQKENI. V was pared by 3 bases and J by 5 bases, with 4 bases between. The CDR3 DNA reads TGTGCCAGCTCACCGGGGGAGACCCAGTACTTC. Its translation is CASSPGETQYF.

At least ten counts were recorded for this clonotype. The genes are TRBV20-1 and TRBJ1-1; tentative D call: TRBD1 (6 bases). This CDR3 comprises 13 residues. In germline, CDR1 is DFQATT, CDR2 SNEGSKA (reference sequence). The V end lost 4 bases, the J end lost 3 bases, and 12 bases lay between the germline ends. This CDR3 is CSANRERHTEAFF. In nucleotides, the CDR3 is TGCAGTGCTAACAGGGAAAGGCACACTGAAGCTTTCTTT.

This clonotype was detected a few times. The rearrangement uses TRBV30 and TRBJ1-6; D is possibly TRBD1 (5 bases). CDR1 is GTSNPN, CDR2 SVGIG, per germline (reference sequence). CDR3 length equals 13 residues. Trimming stripped 6 bases from V and 10 bases from J, with 16 bases between. CDR3 in DNA: TGTGCCTGCGAGGTTGGGGGAGGATCACCCCTCCACTTT. It codes for CACEVGGGSPLHF.

This clonotype has more than one count but fewer than ten. The chain employs TRBV7-2 and TRBJ2-5; perhaps TRBD1 as D (6 bases). The CDR3 sequence is 14 residues long. The germline V and J ends were trimmed by 0 bases and 3 bases, with 8 bases remaining between them. The germline V gene encodes CDR1 SGHTA and CDR2 FQGNSA. The CDR3 DNA reads as TGTGCCAGCAGCTTAGCTTGGACAGAAGAGACCCAGTACTTC. Translation gives CASSLAWTEETQYF.

Only a few counts were recorded for this clonotype. The chain joins TRBV4-3 to TRBJ2-1; D is ambiguous. Trimming stripped 0 bases from V and 6 bases from J, with 15 bases between. This CDR3 spans 16 amino acids. The germline CDR1 and CDR2 sequences are LGHNA and YSLEER. CDR3 amino acids: CASSQEGGRGSNEQFF. The CDR3 DNA follows: TGCGCCAGCAGCCAAGAGGGCGGAAGAGGTTCCAATGAGCAGTTCTTC.

The chain uses TRBV5-4 and TRBJ2-3, with 9 bases aligning to TRBD2. This CDR3 region has 17 residues. Germline CDR1 reads SGHNT; CDR2 reads YYREEE (reference sequence). The V segment lost 0 bases and the J segment 5 bases; nucleotides outside the gene matches: 10. The CDR3 DNA reads as TGTGCCAGCAGCTTGGTAGCGGGGGCGCCCCAGGGAGATACGCAGTATTTT. Encoded protein: CASSLVAGAPQGDTQYF.

This clonotype has more than one count but fewer than ten. V is TRBV7-8 and J is TRBJ2-7; D is uncertain. Deletions cut 2 bases from V and 4 bases from J, with 9 bases between. The CDR3 consists of 13 residues. Germline V gene data show CDR1 as SGHVS and CDR2 as FQNEAQ. The CDR3 DNA follows: TGTGCCAGCAGCTTAAGTAGAGGTTACGAGCAGTACGTC. The encoded protein is CASSLSRGYEQYV.

There are many counts of this clonotype. The chain employs TRBV5-6 and TRBJ2-1, with D unresolved. With 0 bases removed from V and 8 bases from J, the gap between germline ends came to 12 bases. CDR1 SGHDT and CDR2 YYEEEE come from the germline V gene. The CDR3 is made up of 14 amino acids. The CDR3 coding sequence is TGTGCCAGCAGCTTGGCCCGGTTGCGCTATGAGCAGTTCTTC. Translation: CASSLARLRYEQFF.

Many counts were recorded for this clonotype. J is TRBJ1-5 and V is TRBV7-2; 8 bases match TRBD1. Germline V gene data show CDR1 as SGHTA and CDR2 as FQGNSA. The CDR3 is 16 residues long. Trimming at V came to 0 bases and at J to 3 bases, leaving 4 bases not matched to a gene. The chain's CDR3 is CASSLAAGGNNQPQHF. The CDR3 DNA follows: TGTGCCAGCAGCTTAGCGGCAGGGGGCAACAATCAGCCCCAGCATTTT.